Described below is a single TCR beta chain sequence and its context. The sample is drawn from a study of blood T cell repertoires in COVID-19. Study overall: The cDNA or gDNA used as material had been derived from T cells, B-cell-depleted T cells, or PBMCs.

V gave up 5 bases and J gave up 4 bases; unmatched junction bases: 6. CDR1 and CDR2 from the germline V gene are MNHEY and SVGAGI. The CDR3 contains 15 residues. TCRdb's table, derived via immunoSEQ multiplex PCR, lists solely in-frame clones and lacks some. The data contain 200,000 to 250,000 clones, roughly 80% of them singletons. This clonotype was obtained from a woman in her fifties or sixties who had recovered from COVID-19. Material: peripheral blood. This chain links TRBV6-5 with TRBJ1-5; 9 bases map to TRBD1. In nucleotides, the CDR3 is TGTGCCAGCAGTCCCGGACAGGGGCGTAATCAGCCCCAGCATTTT. The encoded protein is CASSPGQGRNQPQHF.